This TCR beta chain derives from a study of molecular identifiers for immune sequencing clone quantification. Study information: Replicates involved a five-way split of RNA from approximately 20,000 or 100,000 naive CD8 cells, with sequencing of four. Study outcomes and limitations: In naive cells, clones above 20 RNA copies held under 1% of molecules, whereas in effector cells they held over 97%. Spiked Jurkat TCR RNA originating from one cell could reportedly be identified amid more than 800,000 naive cells.

A CD8+CD4-CCR7+CD45RA+ gate was used to sort naive CD8 T cells. The CDR3 runs to 15 residues. The V gene's germline CDR1 is SNHLY and CDR2 FYNNEI. With 8 bases clipped from V and 4 bases from J, the junction kept 11 bases outside the gene matches. This clonotype showed up just a few times. As yet, its antigen is unknown. TCRdb ran MiXCR on the PCR reads and lists one entry per CDR3 protein. The sample yields a few hundred thousand distinct CDR3 sequences, roughly 24% seen once. The chain is built from TRBV2 and TRBJ2-3, with 8 bases that match TRBD1. Sample: naive CD8+ T cells from blood, with Jurkat cell RNA spiked in. Subset of the sample: FACS-sorted CD8+CD4-CCR7+CD45RA+ naive T cells. The receptor's source is a human donor in good health. Some libraries in this study had Jurkat cell RNA spiked in. The CDR3 loop reads CASEKGTGSADTQYF. The CDR3 DNA reads as TGTGCCAGCGAAAAGGGGACAGGTTCGGCAGATACGCAGTATTTT.